This TCR beta chain was identified during a study of shared clonotypes between healthy human individuals. The wider study: Serving as donors were a couple of women and a few men, whose ages spanned 18 to 49. Researchers assigned three CD4 naive, three CD4 memory, two CD8 naive and one CD8 memory plate to each donor.

Remarks on this clone: Its antigen is not identified.

V shed 7 bases and J 6 bases; nucleotides not matched to a gene: 9. CDR3 size: 13 residues. Per the germline V gene, CDR1 is SQVTM and CDR2 is ANQGSEA. Clones were read by immunoSEQ multiplex PCR, and TCRdb kept only the in-frame ones, dropping some. The data show millions of clones, approximately 93% seen once. Notes on the study in general: Several donors shared about 4.8% of their naive CD4 clonotypes.

This TCR came from a man aged 18 to 30 in good health. Some clones in this sample may be carry-over from other donors' samples. The source material was naive CD4+ T cells from PBMCs. The subset denotes: CD45RA+ positively selected. V usage is TRBV29-1 and J usage is TRBJ2-1, with 7 bases aligning to TRBD2. The CDR3 DNA follows: TGCAGCGGGGCGGGGGACGAGACCAATGAGCAGTTCTTC. This sequence encodes CSGAGDETNEQFF.